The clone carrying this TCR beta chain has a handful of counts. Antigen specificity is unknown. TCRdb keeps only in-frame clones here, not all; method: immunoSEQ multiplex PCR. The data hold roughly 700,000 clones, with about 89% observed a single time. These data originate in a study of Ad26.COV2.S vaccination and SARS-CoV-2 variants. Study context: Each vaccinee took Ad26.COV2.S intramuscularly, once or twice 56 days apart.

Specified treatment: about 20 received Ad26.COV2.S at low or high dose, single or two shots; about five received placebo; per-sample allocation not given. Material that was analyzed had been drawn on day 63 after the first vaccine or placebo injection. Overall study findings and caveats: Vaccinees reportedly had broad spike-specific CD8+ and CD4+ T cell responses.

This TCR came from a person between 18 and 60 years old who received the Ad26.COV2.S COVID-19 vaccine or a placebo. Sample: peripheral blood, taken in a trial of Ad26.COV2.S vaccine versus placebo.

The CDR3 DNA is TGTGCCAGCAGCCAATCGGGACAGATGAACACTGAAGCTTTCTTT. Encoded protein: CASSQSGQMNTEAFF. The chain has TRBV4-2 and TRBJ1-1; 7 bases line up with TRBD1. CDR1 LGHNA and CDR2 YNFKEQ come from the germline V gene. V shed 2 bases, J shed 0 bases, and the junction held 3 bases outside the gene matches. The CDR3 runs to 15 residues.